This T cell receptor (beta chain) is drawn from a study of blood T cell repertoires in COVID-19. Study background: T cells, B-cell-depleted T cells, or PBMCs provided the cDNA or gDNA that served as material.

As originally analysed: Using reference gene primer amplification, nucleated cell counts were estimated. This table comes from immunoSEQ multiplex PCR, and its TCRdb copy is limited to in-frame clones, with some not included. That table supplies the V and J calls and clone size; D and trimming were determined from the DNA. The table lists under 200,000 clones, around nine tenths of them singletons. Remarks on this clone: Germline and junction disagree at one end, which may indicate a read error.

The CDR3 loop spans 13 amino acids. Germline loops: CDR1 SNHLY, CDR2 FYNNEI. The material sequenced was peripheral blood. The chain recombines TRBV2 with TRBJ2-1; perhaps TRBD2 as D (7 bases). The clonotype comes from a man in his 70s with acute or convalescent COVID-19. Here the CDR3 reads CASSEVGGQARLF. The CDR3 bases are TGTGCCAGCAGTGAAGTGGGGGGGCAGGCCCGACTCTTC. Together with reference TRBV2 and TRBJ2-1, the CDR3 gives the full variable domain: EPEVTQTPSHQVTQMGQEVILRCVPISNHLYFYWYRQILGQKVEFLVSFYNNEISEKSEIFDDQFSVERPDGSNFTLKIRSTKLEDSAMYFCASSEVGGQARLFGPGTRLTVL.